The source of this TCR beta chain is a study of post-analysis software for immune sequencing data. Regarding the study as a whole: Under F measure analysis, samples from one preparation batch co-clustered strongly. In patients, TRBV5-6, TRBV5-1 and TRBV20-1 belonged to five or six TRBV segments found more frequently than in controls.

Unique molecular identifiers were built into the TCR beta cDNA libraries. MiXCR, run by TCRdb on the PCR reads, gives a single entry per CDR3 protein. The profile shows hundreds of thousands of distinct CDR3 sequences, approximately 42% of them singletons. The CDR3 has 13 amino acids. Trimming shortened V by 6 bases and J by 6 bases, and 13 bases separated the two germline ends. In germline, CDR1 is KGHSH, CDR2 LQKENI. There are a few counts of this clonotype. Antigen unknown. The TCR comes from a girl aged 2 to 10 with multiple sclerosis. The genes are TRBV18 and TRBJ2-3, with D hard to call. The sample taken for sequencing was blood. As DNA, the CDR3 is TGTGCCAGCTCTCCCGAGGCGATGGATACGCAGTATTTT. This codes for CASSPEAMDTQYF.